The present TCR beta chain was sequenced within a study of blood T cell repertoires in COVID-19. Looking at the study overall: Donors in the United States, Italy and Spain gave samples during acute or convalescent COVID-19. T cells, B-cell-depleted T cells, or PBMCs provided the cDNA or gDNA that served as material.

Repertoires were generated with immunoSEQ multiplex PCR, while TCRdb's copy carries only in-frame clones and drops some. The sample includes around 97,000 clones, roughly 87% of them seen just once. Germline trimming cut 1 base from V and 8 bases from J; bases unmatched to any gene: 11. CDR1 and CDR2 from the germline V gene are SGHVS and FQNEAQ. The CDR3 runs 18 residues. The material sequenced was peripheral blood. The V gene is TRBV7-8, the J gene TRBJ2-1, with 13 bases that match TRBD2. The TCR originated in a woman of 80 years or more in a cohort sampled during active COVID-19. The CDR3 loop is CASSLGVLAGGLSDEQFF. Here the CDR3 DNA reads TGTGCCAGCAGCTTAGGGGTACTAGCGGGGGGGCTATCGGATGAGCAGTTCTTC.